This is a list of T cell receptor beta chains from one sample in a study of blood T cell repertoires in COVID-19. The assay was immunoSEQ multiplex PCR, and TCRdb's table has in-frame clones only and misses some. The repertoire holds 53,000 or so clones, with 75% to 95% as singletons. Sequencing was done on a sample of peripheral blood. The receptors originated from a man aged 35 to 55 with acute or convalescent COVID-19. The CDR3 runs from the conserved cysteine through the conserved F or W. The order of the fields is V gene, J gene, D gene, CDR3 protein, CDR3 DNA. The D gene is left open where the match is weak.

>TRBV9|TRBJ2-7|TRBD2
CASSARPGGEQYF
TGTGCCAGCAGCGCCCGGCCGGGGGGCGAGCAGTACTTC
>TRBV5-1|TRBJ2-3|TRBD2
CASSLGVAGPTDTQYF
TGCGCCAGCAGCTTGGGGGTAGCGGGACCCACAGATACGCAGTATTTT
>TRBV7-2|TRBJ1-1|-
CASSLHLGSPEAFF
TGTGCCAGCAGCTTGCATCTGGGGAGCCCTGAAGCTTTCTTT
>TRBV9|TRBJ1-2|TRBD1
CASSAELTGGYGYTF
TGTGCCAGCAGCGCCGAGCTCACAGGGGGCTATGGCTACACCTTC
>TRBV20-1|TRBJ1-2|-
CSARDSYGYTF
TGCAGTGCTAGAGACAGCTATGGCTACACCTTC
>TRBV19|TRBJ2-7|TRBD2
CASGLAGGEQYF
TGTGCCAGTGGACTAGCGGGAGGCGAGCAGTACTTC
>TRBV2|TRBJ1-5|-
CASTGGAATGQPQHF
TGTGCCAGCACGGGGGGCGCAGCCACAGGTCAGCCCCAGCATTTT
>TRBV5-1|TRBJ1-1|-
CASTMGGLNTEAFF
TGCGCCAGCACCATGGGGGGACTGAACACTGAAGCTTTCTTT
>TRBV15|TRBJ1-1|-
CATSSQGNTEAFF
TGTGCCACCAGCAGCCAGGGGAACACTGAAGCTTTCTTT
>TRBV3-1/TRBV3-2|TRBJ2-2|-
CASSPGWTGELFF
TGTGCCAGCAGCCCAGGGTGGACCGGGGAGCTGTTTTTT